Each of the 28 T cell receptor beta chains below was sequenced from the same sample in a study of post-analysis software for immune sequencing data. Unique molecular identifiers had been added to the TCR beta cDNA libraries. TCRdb reprocessed the PCR reads with MiXCR, giving one entry per CDR3 protein. Among 750,000 to 900,000 distinct CDR3 sequences listed, just over 45% were seen once. Findings of the study overall: Comparison of patients with controls showed five or six TRBV segments more frequent in patients, TRBV5-6, TRBV5-1 and TRBV20-1 among them.

What these receptors recognize is not known. The source material was blood. Receptor source: a girl aged 5-17 years with multiple sclerosis.

The rearrangement joins TRBV6-1 to TRBJ2-1; tentatively, D is TRBD2 (6 bases). Germline V gene sequence: CDR1 MNHNS, CDR2 SASEGT. V was cut by 3 bases and J by 3 bases, with 9 bases left in between. The length of the CDR3 is 14 residues. The DNA for the CDR3 is TGTGCCAGCAGTGAGGAGGGTGGCTACAATGAGCAGTTCTTC. Protein sequence: CASSEEGGYNEQFF.

A remark on this clonotype: The junction departs from the called germline gene at one end, perhaps through a read error. The chain joins TRBV7-6 to TRBJ1-1; the match to TRBD1 covers 7 bases. The CDR3 is 14 amino acids. From germline, CDR1 is SGHVS and CDR2 FNYEAQ. CDR3 nucleotide sequence: TGTACCAGCAGCTTAGTAGCCCCAGGGGGTGAAGCTTTCTTT. This encodes CTSSLVAPGGEAFF.

J is TRBJ2-2 and V is TRBV5-1; 7 nucleotides match TRBD2. The CDR3 sequence is 17 residues long. V was pared by 4 bases and J by 2 bases, with 11 bases of the junction left unmatched. Germline V gives CDR1 SGHRS, CDR2 YFSETQ. The CDR3 bases are TGCGCCAGCAGCCTTTTTGTCGCTAGCGGAAACACCGGGGAGCTGTTTTTT. This codes for CASSLFVASGNTGELFF.

The J gene is TRBJ2-4, the V gene TRBV7-2; TRBD2 matches 11 bases. CDR1 and CDR2 from the germline V gene are SGHTA and FQGNSA. V shed 10 bases, J shed 7 bases, and the junction held 6 bases outside the gene matches. The CDR3 covers 13 residues. The CDR3 sequence is CATTSGSRNIQYF. DNA for the CDR3: TGTGCCACCACTAGCGGGAGCAGGAACATTCAGTACTTC. Drawing the rest from reference TRBV7-2 and TRBJ2-4, the complete variable domain is GAGVSQSPSNKVTEKGKDVELRCDPISGHTALYWYRQSLGQGLEFLIYFQGNSAPDKSGLPSDRFSAERTGGSVSTLTIQRTQQEDSAVYLCATTSGSRNIQYFGAGTRLSVL.

The gene calls are TRBV7-6 and TRBJ2-1; TRBD2 matches at 8 bases. The V and J ends lost 2 bases and 4 bases, in that order; junction bases with no gene match: 19. Per germline, CDR1 SGHVS and CDR2 FNYEAQ. This CDR3 region has 20 residues. CDR3 protein: CASSLTPSGTSPGEYNEQFF. In nucleotides, the CDR3 is TGTGCCAGCAGCTTAACCCCCTCCGGGACTAGTCCTGGAGAGTACAATGAGCAGTTCTTC. Filled out from reference TRBV7-6 and TRBJ2-1, the complete variable domain reads GAGVSQSPRYKVTKRGQDVALRCDPISGHVSLYWYRQALGQGPEFLTYFNYEAQQDKSGLPNDRFSAERPEGSISTLTIQRTEQRDSAMYRCASSLTPSGTSPGEYNEQFFGPGTRLTVL.

The rearrangement joins TRBV29-1 to TRBJ2-5; 10 bases line up with TRBD1. The better agreement between TRBJ2-7 and the DNA end casts doubt on the J call. CDR1 is SQVTM, CDR2 ANQGSEA, per germline. The CDR3 covers 14 residues. The CDR3 DNA reads TGCAGCGTGGCACCCGGGACAGGGGCTTACGAGCAGTACTTC. Translated, it gives CSVAPGTGAYEQYF.

This chain links TRBV4-2 with TRBJ1-4; D remains unclear. The CDR3 is made up of 17 amino acids. The germline CDR1 and CDR2 sequences are LGHNA and YNFKEQ. V dropped 4 bases and J dropped 5 bases, with 20 bases sitting between them. The CDR3: CASSPTVRRQQNEKLFF. The DNA of the CDR3 is TGTGCCAGCAGCCCCACAGTGAGAAGACAACAGAATGAAAAACTGTTTTTT.

The chain joins TRBV20-1 to TRBJ2-1, with a possible D match to TRBD1 (5 bases). CDR1 is DFQATT and CDR2 is SNEGSKA in the germline V gene (reference sequence). Trimming removed 6 bases at V and 0 bases at J, with 15 bases between. The CDR3 sequence is 15 residues long. This CDR3 is CSARQSCSSYNEQFF. DNA of the CDR3: TGCAGTGCAAGACAGTCCTGTAGCTCCTACAATGAGCAGTTCTTC.

This clonotype was seen a handful of times. The rearrangement joins TRBV12-3 or TRBV12-4 to TRBJ2-7, with 10 bases lining up with TRBD2. The CDR3 consists of 15 residues. Trimming at V came to 5 bases and at J to 0 bases, leaving 4 bases not matched to a gene. The CDR3 DNA follows: TGTGCCAGCAGTAGGGCTAGCGGGAGCTCCTACGAGCAGTACTTC. This encodes CASSRASGSSYEQYF.

This clonotype has more than one count but fewer than ten. This chain connects TRBV29-1 to TRBJ2-7; TRBD1 agrees at 10 bases. Germline CDR1 and CDR2: SQVTM and ANQGSEA. This CDR3 is built from 16 residues. V lost 1 base to trimming and J lost 4 bases; unmatched junction nucleotides: 10. The CDR3: CSVEVAGWDRGYEQYF. The CDR3 nucleotides are TGCAGCGTTGAAGTGGCCGGTTGGGACAGGGGATACGAGCAGTACTTC.

V gene TRBV7-6 combines with J gene TRBJ2-5; 8 nucleotides agree with TRBD2. The end of the DNA aligns better with TRBJ2-7, so the J call may be wrong. The CDR3 sequence is 15 residues long. Germline V gives CDR1 SGHVS, CDR2 FNYEAQ. CDR3 sequence (DNA): TGTGCCAGCAGCTTAGGGGCAGCGGGAGTCGACGAGCAGTACTTC. This sequence encodes CASSLGAAGVDEQYF.

In its sample, this clonotype was seen many times. The rearrangement uses TRBV20-1 and TRBJ1-1; TRBD1 is a possible D gene (5 bases). This CDR3 contains 14 residues. CDR1 is DFQATT, CDR2 SNEGSKA, per germline (reference sequence). Trimming took off 3 bases at V and 3 bases at J, with 14 bases between the two ends. DNA for the CDR3: TGCAGTGCTAGCATCCAGGGCTTGGACACTGAAGCTTTCTTT. Amino acids: CSASIQGLDTEAFF.

This clonotype has only a few counts. DNA of the CDR3: TGTGCCTGGACAACAGGGGGGATAATTTGGACCGGGGAGCTGTTTTTT. Protein product: CAWTTGGIIWTGELFF. J is TRBJ2-2 and V is TRBV30; TRBD1 matches 8 bases. This CDR3 region has 16 residues. Trimming cost V 4 bases and J 5 bases; bases outside gene matches: 12. Germline lookup yields CDR1 GTSNPN and CDR2 SVGIG (reference sequence).

The count of this clonotype is one. Being one base from a much bigger clone, this may be a read error. The chain couples TRBV2 to TRBJ2-4; D gene ambiguous. The better agreement between TRBJ2-7 and the DNA end casts doubt on the J call. Germline lookup yields CDR1 SNHLY and CDR2 FYNNEI. There are 10 residues in the CDR3. The CDR3 DNA reads as TGTGCCAGCAGACTCTACGAGCAGTACTTC. Amino acid sequence: CASRLYEQYF.

This chain uses TRBV7-2 with TRBJ1-2; no definite D call. Germline assignment: CDR1 SGHTA and CDR2 FQGNSA. This CDR3 spans 12 amino acids. V was clipped by 1 base and J by 8 bases, with 8 bases between them. CDR3 sequence reads: CASSLGRKGYTF. CDR3 coding DNA: TGTGCCAGCAGCTTAGGAAGAAAAGGCTACACCTTC.

The chain is built from TRBV11-2 and TRBJ2-5, with 15 bases fitting TRBD2. The V segment lost 5 bases and the J segment 11 bases; nucleotides outside the gene matches: 12. Germline V gene sequence: CDR1 SGHAT, CDR2 FQNNGV. CDR3 length equals 16 residues. As DNA, the CDR3 is TGTGCCAGCAGCCCGGGGACTAGCGGGAGGTATGTTGAGCAGTACTTC. This translates into CASSPGTSGRYVEQYF.

The chain has TRBV7-2 and TRBJ2-5; 8 bases are a match to TRBD2. The ends lost 1 base at V and 11 bases at J; junction bases unmatched: 6. The germline V gene encodes CDR1 SGHTA and CDR2 FQGNSA. This CDR3 region has 13 residues. The CDR3: CASSLVLAGLQYF. DNA of the CDR3: TGTGCCAGCAGCTTAGTCCTAGCGGGTCTACAGTACTTC.

The rearrangement links TRBV10-3 to TRBJ2-3; maybe TRBD1 (5 bases). The CDR3 totals 12 residues. V shed 6 bases and J shed 1 base, with 5 bases lying between them. CDR1 and CDR2 from the germline V gene are ENHRY and SYGVKD. In nucleotides, the CDR3 is TGTGCCATCAGAGGGGGCACAGATACGCAGTATTTT. Translated, it gives CAIRGGTDTQYF.

The V gene is TRBV6-6, the J gene TRBJ1-2; no clear D gene. The CDR3 runs to 13 residues. Trimming took off 6 bases at V and 6 bases at J, with 14 bases between the two ends. From germline, CDR1 is MNHNY and CDR2 SVGAGI (reference sequence). The CDR3 DNA follows: TGTGCCAGCAGCCACCACGAGGGCGATGGCTACACCTTC. Translating it yields CASSHHEGDGYTF.

This clonotype was seen a few times. The gene calls are TRBV28 and TRBJ2-7; D is tentatively TRBD1 or TRBD2 (5 bases each). Germline CDR1 reads MDHEN; CDR2 reads SYDVKM. V was pared by 6 bases and J by 1 base, with 13 bases between. CDR3 length: 14 amino acids. CDR3 loop: CASSYGTESYEQYF. CDR3 DNA: TGTGCCAGCAGCTACGGGACCGAGTCCTACGAGCAGTACTTC.

The chain uses TRBV29-1 and TRBJ2-1; D possibly corresponds to TRBD1 (5 bases). V shed 0 bases and J shed 2 bases, with 11 bases lying between them. CDR1 is SQVTM, CDR2 ANQGSEA, per germline. The CDR3 loop spans 15 amino acids. The CDR3 nucleotides read TGCAGCGTTGAAGACGGCCTAGGGGCCTACAATGAGCAGTTCTTC. This sequence encodes CSVEDGLGAYNEQFF.

This clonotype was seen a few times. V gene TRBV20-1 combines with J gene TRBJ1-1; 8 nucleotides line up with TRBD1. This CDR3 contains 12 residues. Per germline, CDR1 DFQATT and CDR2 SNEGSKA (reference sequence). V trimming: 7 bases; J trimming: 7 bases; junction bases outside the gene matches: 8. The CDR3 loop reads CSGTTGDIEAFF. CDR3 nucleotide sequence: TGCAGTGGGACGACAGGGGACATTGAAGCTTTCTTT.

This clonotype has more than one count but fewer than ten. V is TRBV10-3 and J is TRBJ2-1; maybe TRBD2 (6 bases). This CDR3 comprises 16 residues. V shed 0 bases and J shed 6 bases, with 15 bases lying between them. Germline CDR1 and CDR2: ENHRY and SYGVKD. The CDR3, as DNA: TGTGCCATCAGTGAGTCGGCGACTAGTTCCCCCAATGAGCAGTTCTTC. It codes for CAISESATSSPNEQFF.

The chain is built from TRBV10-3 and TRBJ2-7; D might be TRBD1 (6 bases). The V end lost 6 bases, the J end lost 3 bases, and 9 bases lay between the germline ends. CDR3 length: 12 amino acids. Germline CDR1 reads ENHRY; CDR2 reads SYGVKD. The CDR3: CAIRMDSYEQYF. The CDR3 coding sequence is TGTGCCATCAGGATGGACAGCTACGAGCAGTACTTC.

The chain joins TRBV29-1 to TRBJ2-5; 7 nucleotides agree with TRBD1. The CDR3 covers 13 residues. Looked up from germline, CDR1 is SQVTM and CDR2 is ANQGSEA. J lost 1 base, V lost 6 bases, and 5 bases had no gene match. CDR3 DNA: TGCAGCGTGGGGGACAGTTCCCAAGAGACCCAGTACTTC. As protein: CSVGDSSQETQYF. The variable domain in full, with the rest retrieved from reference TRBV29-1 and TRBJ2-5, is SAVISQKPSRDICQRGTSLTIQCQVDSQVTMMFWYRQQPGQSLTLIATANQGSEATYESGFVIDKFPISRPNLTFSTLTVSNMSPEDSSIYLCSVGDSSQETQYFGPGTRLLVL.

The rearrangement joins TRBV5-1 to TRBJ1-1, with a possible D match to TRBD1 (5 bases). The CDR3 loop spans 16 amino acids. V was pared by 4 bases and J by 1 base, with 17 bases between. The germline V gene encodes CDR1 SGHRS and CDR2 YFSETQ. CDR3 in DNA: TGCGCCAGCAGCGCGGGACTCGGGATAGGGAACACTGAAGCTTTCTTT. It is translated as CASSAGLGIGNTEAFF.

V and J are TRBV11-2 and TRBJ2-3, with 12 positions matching TRBD2. From germline, CDR1 is SGHAT and CDR2 FQNNGV. Trimming at V came to 5 bases and at J to 12 bases, leaving 6 bases not matched to a gene. This CDR3 is built from 13 residues. CDR3 sequence: CASSPTSGSFQYF. The CDR3 DNA follows: TGTGCCAGCAGCCCGACTAGCGGGAGTTTCCAGTATTTT.

The chain links TRBV20-1 to TRBJ2-5, with TRBD2 matching 9 bases. The J call is doubtful: the DNA matches TRBJ2-7 better. This CDR3 has 15 residues. CDR1 and CDR2 (germline): DFQATT, SNEGSKA (reference sequence). This chain's CDR3 is CSAKFSGSGLYEQYF. In DNA, the CDR3 is TGCAGTGCTAAGTTTAGCGGGAGTGGGCTCTACGAGCAGTACTTC.